These T cell receptor beta chains were read from a single sample in a study of shared clonotypes between healthy human individuals. Profiled with immunoSEQ multiplex PCR; TCRdb holds only in-frame clones, not every one. The sample shows about 710,000 clones, around 77% of them seen only once. Specimen: memory CD4+ T cells sorted from blood. These receptors came from a young woman in good health. CDR3s include the opening cysteine and the closing phenylalanine or tryptophan. The D gene is left open where the match is weak. Size is omitted from some rows. Given values are once, few, many or a class for expanded clones.

d_gene,abundance,v_gene,j_gene,CDR3aa,CDR3nt
TRBD1,-,TRBV7-9,TRBJ1-3,CASSLIGQGPGNTIYF,TGTGCCAGCAGCTTAATAGGACAGGGACCTGGAAACACCATATATTTT
-,-,TRBV2,TRBJ1-2,CASSENVQIYGYTF,TGTGCCAGCAGTGAAAATGTACAGATCTATGGCTACACCTTC
-,-,TRBV5-4,TRBJ1-3,CASSFGAGAGNTIYF,TGTGCCAGCAGCTTCGGCGCAGGAGCTGGAAACACCATATATTTT
-,few,TRBV5-4,TRBJ2-7,CASSPGTRVLYF,TGTGCCAGCAGTCCTGGGACGCGGGTATTGTACTTC
-,-,TRBV19,TRBJ1-3,CASSSGNTIYF,TGTGCCAGTAGTTCTGGAAACACCATATATTTT
TRBD2,once,TRBV11-2,TRBJ2-1,CASSSGLAGTNEQFF,TGTGCCAGCAGCTCTGGACTAGCGGGAACCAATGAGCAGTTCTTC
TRBD1,-,TRBV19,TRBJ1-5,CASTRRGQGSYSNQPQHF,TGTGCCAGTACCCGGCGCGGACAGGGCAGTTATAGCAATCAGCCCCAGCATTTT
TRBD2,-,TRBV18,TRBJ2-5,CASSPPATSAAQYF,TGTGCCAGCTCCCCCCCGGCGACTAGCGCGGCCCAGTACTTC
TRBD1,-,TRBV4-1,TRBJ1-4,CASSQISSRDRGLGDEKLFF,TGCGCCAGCAGCCAAATATCTAGTAGGGACAGGGGCCTCGGCGATGAAAAACTGTTTTTT
-,-,TRBV21-1,TRBJ1-1,CASSKDEGVLYTEAFF,TGTGCCAGCAGCAAAGATGAGGGAGTATTGTACACTGAAGCTTTCTTT
TRBD1,-,TRBV7-3,TRBJ2-6,CASGTGLPLGSGANVLTF,TGTGCCAGCGGGACAGGGCTTCCCCTTGGCTCTGGGGCCAACGTCCTGACTTTC
-,-,TRBV21-1,TRBJ2-2,CASSTPGTGSGRGTGELFF,TGTGCCAGCAGCACTCCCGGGACAGGGTCCGGTCGGGGCACCGGGGAGCTGTTTTTT
TRBD1,-,TRBV25-1,TRBJ2-1,CASSEPGQSPYNEQFF,TGTGCCAGCAGTGAACCGGGACAGAGCCCCTACAATGAGCAGTTCTTC
-,-,TRBV15,TRBJ2-1,CATSRNNEQFF,TGTGCCACCAGTCGGAACAATGAGCAGTTCTTC
-,-,TRBV18,TRBJ2-7,CASSPVAAGNYEQYF,TGTGCCAGCTCACCCGTTGCGGCGGGAAACTACGAGCAGTACTTC
TRBD1,-,TRBV28,TRBJ1-5,CASSLHDRGPQPQHF,TGTGCCAGCAGTCTTCACGACAGGGGGCCTCAGCCCCAGCATTTT
-,once,TRBV30,TRBJ1-2,CAWRGGAGRYTF,TGTGCCTGGAGGGGAGGAGCAGGGCGCTACACCTTC
-,-,TRBV7-9,TRBJ1-2,CASSLEFGELYGYTF,TGTGCCAGCAGCTTAGAATTTGGGGAGCTCTATGGCTACACCTTC
TRBD2,-,TRBV5-1,TRBJ2-7,CASRSVAGGSYEQYF,TGCGCCAGCAGGAGCGTAGCGGGAGGGTCCTACGAGCAGTACTTC
TRBD1,once,TRBV5-4,TRBJ1-2,CASTSTGTHYTF,TGTGCCAGCACGTCGACAGGGACACACTACACCTTC
TRBD2,once,TRBV19,TRBJ2-1,CASGLAGADEQFF,TGTGCCAGTGGACTAGCGGGAGCCGATGAGCAGTTCTTC
TRBD1,few,TRBV18,TRBJ1-1,CASSLGTGRTEAFF,TGTGCCAGCTCACTTGGGACAGGGCGCACTGAAGCTTTCTTT
-,-,TRBV6-5,TRBJ1-2,CASSYGSSVNYGYTF,TGTGCCAGCAGTTACGGGAGCTCGGTAAACTATGGCTACACCTTC
TRBD2,few,TRBV15,TRBJ2-7,CATSRGGTSGIYEQYF,TGTGCCACCAGCAGAGGCGGGACTAGCGGCATCTACGAGCAGTACTTC
TRBD2,-,TRBV7-2,TRBJ2-7,CASSRRTSGAYEQYF,TGTGCCAGCAGCCGAAGGACTAGCGGGGCCTACGAGCAGTACTTC
-,-,TRBV11-3,TRBJ2-7,CASSLEAGVAYEQYF,TGTGCCAGCAGCTTAGAAGCAGGGGTGGCCTACGAGCAGTACTTC
TRBD1,-,TRBV19,TRBJ1-5,CASAGTGGQQPQHF,TGTGCCTCCGCCGGGACAGGAGGGCAACAGCCCCAGCATTTT
-,-,TRBV6-4,TRBJ2-1,CASSEERASYNEQFF,TGTGCCAGCAGTGAAGAGCGGGCCTCCTACAATGAGCAGTTCTTC
-,-,TRBV4-1,TRBJ1-2,CASSQPGRRGGYTF,TGCGCCAGCAGCCAACCGGGTCGAAGGGGCGGCTACACCTTC